The source of this T cell receptor beta chain is a study of control samples from healthy donors and cancer patients. Some clones are missing from TCRdb's copy, which holds only in-frame ones; the method was immunoSEQ multiplex PCR. The profile shows 120,000 or so clones, over 75% of them singletons. The sample holds one count of this clone. The CDR3 sequence is 14 residues long. Trimming removed 6 bases from V and 1 base from J, with 9 bases in between. Looked up from germline, CDR1 is LNHDA and CDR2 is SQIVND (reference sequence). This receptor was taken from a man in his fifties or sixties in good health. This rearrangement joins TRBV19 to TRBJ2-2; D ambiguous. Sequencing was done on a sample of blood. The CDR3 DNA is TGTGCCAGTAGATTCCAACAGAACACCGGGGAGCTGTTTTTT. Its translation: CASRFQQNTGELFF. Variable domain in full (rest from reference TRBV19 and TRBJ2-2): DGGITQSPKYLFRKEGQNVTLSCEQNLNHDAMYWYRQDPGQGLRLIYYSQIVNDFQKGDIAEGYSVSREKKESFPLTVTSAQKNPTAFYLCASRFQQNTGELFFGEGSRLTVL.